The TCR beta chain described here comes from a study of blood T cells in healthy people across ages. Points from the study as a whole: Per million T cells, the diversity of TCR beta decreased roughly linearly as age advanced. Changes in expanded clonotypes were possibly confounded, as the CMV status of donors was unknown. Higher diversity and more naive CD4+ cells were features of long-lived donors, compared to aged donors.

Trimming took 5 bases from V and 9 from J; bases not matched to a gene: 12. CDR3 size: 14 residues. CDR1 is SGHKS and CDR2 is YYEKEE in the germline V gene (reference sequence). Worth noting for this clonotype: Its specificity is not known.

Alongside a J-beta primer mix, a sample-barcoded 5' primer served in a second PCR lasting roughly 6 to 12 cycles. Unique molecular identifiers of 12 random nucleotides labeled each cDNA. In TCRdb, the 5' RACE reads were re-called with MiXCR into one record per CDR3 protein. The sample has around 1,700,000 distinct CDR3 sequences; approximately 28% are singletons. This clonotype originated in a woman between 25 and 40 years old in good health. Sequences were obtained from blood. The chain combines TRBV5-5 with TRBJ2-5, with 8 bases fitting TRBD1. As DNA, the CDR3 is TGTGCCAGCAGTCCTGGACCGGGACAGGAGTCCCAGTACTTC. Its protein is CASSPGPGQESQYF.